This is a list of T cell receptor beta chains from one sample in a study of OX40 agonist ivuxolimab in advanced cancers. Sequenced by immunoSEQ multiplex PCR; TCRdb stores in-frame clones only, minus some. This sample has over 50,000 clones, with approximately 91% found just once. This material consisted of CD4+ or CD8+ T cells sorted from blood, taken in a trial of the OX40 agonist ivuxolimab. These receptor sequences come from an adult with an advanced solid tumor such as melanoma, head and neck, liver or kidney cancer. The CDR3 runs from the conserved cysteine through the conserved F or W. The order of the fields is D gene, J gene, clone size, V gene, CDR3 protein, CDR3 DNA. D genes are given only for firm matches. The size field is filled for only some rows; it gives once, few, many or a size class.

>TRBD1|TRBJ2-5|.|TRBV9
CAGSDTTRRGETQYF
TGTGCCGGCAGTGATACGACACGCAGGGGGGAGACCCAGTACTTC
>TRBD2|TRBJ2-5|.|TRBV7-8
CASSLGAGARETQYF
TGTGCCAGCAGCTTAGGTGCGGGAGCACGAGAGACCCAGTACTTC
>.|TRBJ2-7|many|TRBV5-1
CASSSTGPSYEQYF
TGCGCCAGCAGCTCAACGGGGCCTTCCTACGAGCAGTACTTC
>.|TRBJ1-3|.|TRBV11-3
CASSLVRRFSGNTIYF
TGTGCCAGCAGCTTGGTACGACGATTCTCTGGAAACACCATATATTTT
>.|TRBJ2-5|.|TRBV6-6
CASSYGGLETQYF
TGTGCCAGCAGTTATGGGGGCCTTGAGACCCAGTACTTC
>.|TRBJ2-3|.|TRBV19
CASSIGSSLDTQYF
TGTGCCAGTAGTATCGGGTCCTCCCTAGATACGCAGTATTTT
>.|TRBJ1-6|.|TRBV7-2
CASSLAPGKGNSPLHF
TGTGCCAGCAGCTTAGCGCCCGGGAAGGGCAATTCACCCCTCCACTTT
>.|TRBJ1-3|.|TRBV28
CASSTVSGNTIYF
TGTGCCAGCAGTACGGTCTCTGGAAACACCATATATTTT
>.|TRBJ1-2|.|TRBV6-1
CASSEARTARGDGYTF
TGTGCCAGCAGTGAAGCCAGGACGGCCCGGGGGGATGGCTACACCTTC
>TRBD2|TRBJ2-7|once|TRBV28
CASSSLAGRGAKGGYEQYF
TGTGCCAGCAGTTCTCTAGCGGGCCGCGGGGCTAAAGGGGGTTACGAGCAGTACTTC
>TRBD1|TRBJ2-7|.|TRBV19
CASSISRGRLPSSYEQYF
TGTGCCAGTAGTATTAGCAGGGGGCGCCTCCCTAGCTCCTACGAGCAGTACTTC
>.|TRBJ2-2|.|TRBV19
CASTGTGELFF
TGTGCCAGTACAGGCACCGGGGAGCTGTTTTTT
>.|TRBJ1-5|.|TRBV2
CASSAQQGDQPQHF
TGTGCCAGCAGCGCTCAACAGGGCGATCAGCCCCAGCATTTT
>.|TRBJ2-1|.|TRBV27
CASSLVVGRGIRNEQFF
TGTGCCAGCAGTTTAGTTGTAGGTAGGGGAATTCGCAATGAGCAGTTCTTC